This T cell receptor (beta chain) comes out of a study of cytotoxic CD8 clonotypes in ibrutinib-treated CLL. Of note for this clone: As yet, its antigen is unknown.

Overall study results and limits: The study found baseline clonality above age-matched healthy donors, tracking circulating CD8+ T-cell counts.

With V trimmed by 5 bases and J by 5 bases, 13 bases remained unmatched. This CDR3 has 16 amino acids. Per the germline V gene, CDR1 is MNHEY and CDR2 is SMNVEV (reference sequence). Method: immunoSEQ multiplex PCR; TCRdb's copy keeps in-frame clones and lacks some. The repertoire includes about 9,400 clones, roughly 57% of them detected once, and roughly 18% sits in the top ten. Genomic DNA for TCR beta libraries, 2 to 2.5 micrograms, came from cryopreserved PBMCs. The genes are TRBV27 and TRBJ2-7; 9 bases are shared with TRBD1. The receptor was derived from a human donor with chronic lymphocytic leukemia. Sample: PBMCs, taken before ibrutinib treatment. The CDR3 DNA reads as TGTGCCAGCAGTCTGCTTAGGACAGGGGTGTTGCACGAGCAGTACTTC. The encoded protein is CASSLLRTGVLHEQYF.